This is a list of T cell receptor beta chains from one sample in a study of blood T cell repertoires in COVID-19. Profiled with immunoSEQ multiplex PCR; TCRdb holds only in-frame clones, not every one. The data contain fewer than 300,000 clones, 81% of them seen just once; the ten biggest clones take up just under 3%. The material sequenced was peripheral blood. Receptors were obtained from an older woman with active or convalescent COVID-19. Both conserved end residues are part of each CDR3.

CASSGWRGYEQYF	TRBV5-5	TRBJ2-7
CASSLSAGFTDTQYF	TRBV28	TRBJ2-3
CASSLYGFSNTEAFF	TRBV27	TRBJ1-1
CASSSPGLAASETQYF	TRBV7-2	TRBJ2-5
CASSYWDRGSYEQYF	TRBV6-5	TRBJ2-7
CASSLARGPQETQYF	TRBV7-6	TRBJ2-5
CASKAGGGYNEQFF	TRBV5-1	TRBJ2-1
CASSLALGETQYF	TRBV5-1	TRBJ2-5
CASSQFPDFTDTQYF	TRBV3-1/TRBV3-2	TRBJ2-3
CASSLGQGWSYNEQFF	TRBV27	TRBJ2-1
CASSPLRDRPYSYEQYF	TRBV27	TRBJ2-7
CASSFSSGGFYNEQFF	TRBV7-2	TRBJ2-1